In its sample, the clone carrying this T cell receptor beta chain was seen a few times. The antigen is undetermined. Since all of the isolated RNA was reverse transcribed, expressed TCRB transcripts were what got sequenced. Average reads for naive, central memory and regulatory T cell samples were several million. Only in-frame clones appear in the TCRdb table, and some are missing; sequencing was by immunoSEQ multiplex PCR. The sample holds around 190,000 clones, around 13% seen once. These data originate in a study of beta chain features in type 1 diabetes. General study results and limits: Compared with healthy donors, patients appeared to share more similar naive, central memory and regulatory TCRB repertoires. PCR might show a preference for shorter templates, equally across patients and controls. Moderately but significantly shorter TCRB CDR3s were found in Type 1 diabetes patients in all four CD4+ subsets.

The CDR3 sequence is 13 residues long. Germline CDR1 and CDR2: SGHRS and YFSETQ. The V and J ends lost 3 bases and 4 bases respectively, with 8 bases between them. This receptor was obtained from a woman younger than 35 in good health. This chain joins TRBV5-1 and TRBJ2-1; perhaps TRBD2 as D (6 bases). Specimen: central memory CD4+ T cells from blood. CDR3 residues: CASSSEGYNEQFF. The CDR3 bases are TGCGCCAGCAGCTCGGAGGGATACAATGAGCAGTTCTTC.